This is a list of T cell receptor beta chains from one sample in a study of cytomegalovirus exposure and HLA in healthy donors. Sequencing was performed with immunoSEQ multiplex PCR; in TCRdb, only in-frame clones are kept and a portion is missing. Of roughly 150,000 clones in the sample, around four fifths were seen once. The sample taken for sequencing was PBMCs. Receptors originate from a man younger than 35 in good health and CMV-seropositive. Both conserved end residues are part of each CDR3. Fields, in order: V gene, J gene, CDR3 protein.

V gene: TRBV6-6
J gene: TRBJ2-7
CDR3 protein: CASSYLGQGYEQYF

V gene: TRBV2
J gene: TRBJ2-7
CDR3 protein: CASSDSLAGTYEQYF

V gene: TRBV6-6
J gene: TRBJ1-5
CDR3 protein: CASSYATGGNQPQHF

V gene: TRBV28
J gene: TRBJ2-7
CDR3 protein: CASSFIETSGIYEQYF

V gene: TRBV28
J gene: TRBJ2-7
CDR3 protein: CASSPSGLESGFEQYF

V gene: TRBV19
J gene: TRBJ1-1
CDR3 protein: CASSVKGGLGEAFF

V gene: TRBV5-6
J gene: TRBJ1-2
CDR3 protein: CASSLDRAHGYTF

V gene: TRBV7-2
J gene: TRBJ2-3
CDR3 protein: CASSPSPPDTQYF

V gene: TRBV6-5
J gene: TRBJ1-1
CDR3 protein: CASSYARGTEAFF

V gene: TRBV6-5
J gene: TRBJ1-3
CDR3 protein: CASSTFSGNTIYF

V gene: TRBV7-2
J gene: TRBJ1-2
CDR3 protein: CASSLAGTANYGYTF